What follows is one TCR beta chain and its context. Its binding antigen is unknown. One base away lies a much larger clone, so this may be a sequencing read error. Distinct nucleotide sequences in the sample also encode this CDR3. TCR CDR3 regions were amplified from genomic DNA by multiplex PCR using the deep immunoSEQ assay. Extracted genomic DNA from each cell subset was spread evenly across all wells of several immunoSEQ 96-well plates, with each plate serving as a replicate. Each replicate PCR for sorted subsets received roughly 200 ng genomic DNA, equal to about 30,000 T cell genomes. The purified libraries were quantified using a Qubit 3.0 fluorometer, sized with a Bioanalyzer 2100, and then quantified again using the KAPA Library Quantification kit. Each immunoSEQ 96-well plate was sequenced on its own single-read 150-cycle Illumina NextSeq 550 flow cell. As for how the authors treated the data: Because only junctional sequences without quality scores were contained in the immunoSEQ output, filtering matching that applied to full-length reads could not be performed. Sequences were annotated with PyIR, a Python wrapper for IgBLAST v1.9, and V/J genes and CDR3 were assigned using IMGT germline references. Reads were filtered out if the reads had weak V/J assignments (E-value above 1e-6), no CDR3, stop codons, out-of-frame junctions, or ambiguous translated residues. V3J clonotypes were defined as sequences sharing an identical inferred V gene, J gene, and CDR3 amino acid sequence. The percentage overlap between two repertoires was calculated by dividing the number of shared unique clonotypes by the size of the smaller repertoire. Richness of each repertoire was evaluated using RTK rarefaction, the Chao1 estimator, and Recon v2.1 estimates of unobserved clonotypes. OLGA was used to compute generation probabilities for all TCRbeta clonotypes that the gDNA method yielded from several donors. The immuneACCESS repertoire file appears here via TCRdb, limited to in-frame rearrangements. These files lack a portion of the clones; in checked studies, under half of the deficit traces to unresolved V genes, and the cause of the others is not known. Clone size and V and J calls were adopted from that table, with D and trimming inferred from the DNA. This sample gives about 320,000 clones in total; roughly 91% of them show up just once. The leading ten clones occupy roughly 16% of the sample.

The donors were healthy, HIV-negative adults with no recently reported acute infections or vaccinations. Every donor was a Caucasian adult living in Nashville, Tennessee, USA. CD8 memory samples consisted of magnetically selected CD45RO+ cells combined with CCR7-negative CD45RA+ effector memory (TemRA) cells. Blood was collected by leukapheresis, and PBMCs were isolated by Ficoll-Histopaque density gradient centrifugation and then cryopreserved in liquid nitrogen vapor phase. Analytical flow cytometry was used to check the purity and quantity of every magnetically sorted T cell population. From each sorted fraction, genomic DNA was isolated and quantified by UV absorbance on a Nanodrop 2000c. The sample comes from a study of shared clonotypes between healthy human individuals (dated by TCRdb to the early 2020s). A note on the overall study: Three men and a couple of women, aged 18 to 49 years, made up the cohort. For each donor, three plates each were used for CD4 naive and CD4 memory, two plates were used for CD8 naive, and one plate was used for CD8 memory. Blood TCR repertoires of roughly five healthy adults were deeply sequenced to estimate repertoire size and the extent of clonotype sharing between individuals. To increase sequencing depth and limit assay-specific biases, TCR repertoire library preparation and sequencing were carried out by different laboratories using diverse techniques. Each donor's leukapheresis produced roughly between roughly 0.85 and 10 billion PBMCs.

Beyond this particular receptor, the publication reports: Incomplete sequencing was indicated by rarefaction of sorted-subset datasets, despite the large sequencing depth. Because the study included only a small number of donors, the genetic and exposure-history diversity represented was limited. Sharing across a handful of donors was observed for approximately 4.6% of naive CD4, over 3% of naive CD8, over 2% of memory CD4, and about 0.4% of memory CD8 clonotypes. Naive subsets generally had larger estimated clonotype richness than memory subsets. Pairwise subsampling indicated that sequencing depth was expected to affect the degree of clonotype sharing among donors. Only blood was sampled, and tissue TCR repertoires likely differ from those in blood. Higher generation probabilities were observed for clonotypes shared by all four sorted-subset donors than for non-shared clonotypes.

From the cysteine up to the phenylalanine, the CDR3 has a length of 13 residues. Of all the DNA, just the CDR3 is kept, 39 bases in frame from base 1. For CDR1 and CDR2, the germline V gene (reference sequence) lists MNHEY and SMNVEV. V loses 6 bases at its end and J loses 3 bases; junction bases beyond the gene matches: 5. The rearrangement joined TRBV27 to TRBJ2-7; 7 bases in the junction line up with TRBD1. Material for sequencing was memory CD8+ T cells sorted from blood. This sample's cell subset or site label indicates: CD45RO+ cells pooled with CCR7-negative TemRA cells. The receptor was isolated from a man aged 18-30 years in good health. Read as DNA, the sequence is TGTGCCAGCAGCACACAGGGGCTCTACGAGCAGTACTTC. It translates as CASSTQGLYEQYF.